The 25 T cell receptor beta chains below all came from one sample that was sequenced in a study of shared clonotypes between healthy human individuals. Sequenced by immunoSEQ multiplex PCR; TCRdb stores in-frame clones only, minus some. The table records hundreds of thousands of clones, 90% to 96% of them present only once. Sequenced input: naive CD4+ T cells sorted from blood. Subset reported: CD45RA+ positively selected. The receptors were gathered from a woman aged 30 to 39 in good health.

V is TRBV11-2 and J is TRBJ1-6; perhaps TRBD1 as D (5 bases). V dropped 1 base and J dropped 10 bases, with 14 bases sitting between them. In germline, CDR1 is SGHAT, CDR2 FQNNGV. The CDR3 spans 15 residues. CDR3 nucleotides: TGTGCCAGCAGCTTAGCAGGGAGGAAAACGTCACCCCTCCACTTT. Protein: CASSLAGRKTSPLHF. Together with reference TRBV11-2 and TRBJ1-6, the CDR3 gives the full variable domain: EAGVAQSPRYKIIEKRQSVAFWCNPISGHATLYWYQQILGQGPKLLIQFQNNGVVDDSQLPKDRFSAERLKGVDSTLKIQPAKLEDSAVYLCASSLAGRKTSPLHFGNGTRLTVT.

J is TRBJ2-6 and V is TRBV5-1; TRBD2 is a possible D gene (7 bases). This CDR3 spans 15 amino acids. Germline CDR1 and CDR2: SGHRS and YFSETQ. Trimming removed 8 bases from V and 2 bases from J, with 14 bases in between. In DNA, the CDR3 is TGCGCCAGTAAGGGGGAGGGGACTGGGGCCAACGTCCTGACTTTC. As protein: CASKGEGTGANVLTF.

The chain is built from TRBV7-9 and TRBJ2-7, with TRBD2 matching 13 bases. The CDR3 has 15 amino acids. Per the germline V gene, CDR1 is SEHNR and CDR2 is FQNEAQ (reference sequence). The V segment lost 5 bases and the J segment 6 bases; nucleotides outside the gene matches: 7. CDR3 amino acids: CASSARLAGGGEQYF. CDR3 nucleotides: TGTGCCAGCAGCGCAAGACTAGCGGGAGGCGGCGAGCAGTACTTC.

The chain carries TRBV10-3 and TRBJ2-1; 10 bases align to TRBD2. The germline CDR1 and CDR2 sequences are ENHRY and SYGVKD. J was trimmed by 5 bases and V by 6 bases; bases with no gene match: 1. The CDR3 is made up of 13 amino acids. CDR3 sequence reads: CAIRGLADNEQFF. In DNA form, the CDR3 reads TGTGCCATCAGAGGACTAGCGGACAATGAGCAGTTCTTC.

The chain employs TRBV4-1 and TRBJ2-5, with TRBD1 identical over 7 bases. The assigned J gene may be wrong: the sequence end matches TRBJ2-7 better. The V gene's germline CDR1 is MGHRA and CDR2 YSYEKL. This CDR3 has 16 residues. CDR3 protein: CASSQGARDSSYEQYF. The CDR3 DNA follows: TGCGCCAGCAGCCAAGGGGCCCGGGACAGCTCCTACGAGCAGTACTTC.

This chain connects TRBV11-2 to TRBJ2-5, with 12 bases matching TRBD2. V lost 5 bases to trimming and J lost 2 bases; unmatched junction nucleotides: 3. Looked up from germline, CDR1 is SGHAT and CDR2 is FQNNGV. The CDR3 loop spans 15 amino acids. In DNA form, the CDR3 reads TGTGCCAGCAGCCCCGGACTAGCGGGACAAGAGACCCAGTACTTC. Its protein is CASSPGLAGQETQYF.

In nucleotides, the CDR3 is TGTGCCAGTAGTATTTGGTCGACAGGGGAGGGTGAAAAACTGTTTTTT. Amino acids: CASSIWSTGEGEKLFF. The V gene is TRBV19, the J gene TRBJ1-4; 8 nucleotides agree with TRBD1. The CDR3 is 16 residues long. J lost 7 bases, V lost 3 bases, and 10 bases had no gene match. Germline CDR1 and CDR2: LNHDA and SQIVND (reference sequence).

DNA for the CDR3: TGTGCCAGCAGCCCCCGACGGTTCTATGGCTACACCTTC. This gives the protein CASSPRRFYGYTF. J is TRBJ1-2 and V is TRBV11-3; the D is unclear. Germline lookup yields CDR1 SGHNT and CDR2 YENEEA. The CDR3 has 13 amino acids. V lost 5 bases, J lost 4 bases, and 11 bases lay in between.

For the CDR3, the DNA is TGTGCCAGCAGTGTAGTCCTGAACACTGAAGCTTTCTTT. It yields the protein CASSVVLNTEAFF. The chain recombines TRBV27 with TRBJ1-1; D gene ambiguous. V was shortened by 5 bases and J by 0 bases, with 7 bases between the two germline ends. This CDR3 is built from 13 residues. Germline loops: CDR1 MNHEY, CDR2 SMNVEV (reference sequence).

The gene calls are TRBV18 and TRBJ2-1; 8 bases match TRBD2. The CDR3 extends over 18 amino acids. From germline, CDR1 is KGHSH and CDR2 LQKENI. Unmatched junction bases numbered 15, after V lost 2 bases and J lost 6 bases. The CDR3 region has the DNA TGTGCCAGCTCACCAATGCTTTTACGGGAGGGCCTGAGCAATGAGCAGTTCTTC. Its translation: CASSPMLLREGLSNEQFF.

The chain couples TRBV7-2 to TRBJ2-7; D is tentatively TRBD1 or TRBD2 (5 bases each). V lost 8 bases, J lost 2 bases, and 22 bases lay in between. This CDR3 has 16 residues. From germline, CDR1 is SGHTA and CDR2 FQGNSA. In DNA, the CDR3 is TGTGCCAGCCGCTACGGGTTCGGGGCGACAGCCTACGAGCAGTACTTC. As protein: CASRYGFGATAYEQYF.

The gene calls are TRBV28 and TRBJ1-1; D remains unclear. This CDR3 comprises 13 residues. The ends were cut back, 3 bases at V and 1 base at J, with 6 bases in the middle. Germline V gives CDR1 MDHEN, CDR2 SYDVKM. The DNA for the CDR3 is TGTGCCAGCAGTTTTTCAGAGAACACTGAAGCTTTCTTT. This sequence encodes CASSFSENTEAFF.

The chain is built from TRBV7-2 and TRBJ1-1; 7 bases are a match to TRBD1. The CDR3 is 16 amino acids. The V segment lost 1 base and the J segment 6 bases; nucleotides outside the gene matches: 11. The V gene's germline CDR1 is SGHTA and CDR2 FQGNSA. CDR3 sequence: CASSLGQGGFLSEAFF. CDR3 nucleotides: TGTGCCAGCAGCTTAGGACAGGGTGGGTTTTTATCTGAAGCTTTCTTT.

The rearrangement uses TRBV28 and TRBJ2-7; TRBD2 aligns across 8 bases. V gave up 3 bases and J gave up 5 bases; unmatched junction bases: 3. CDR3 size: 13 residues. The germline V gene encodes CDR1 MDHEN and CDR2 SYDVKM. CDR3 DNA sequence: TGTGCCAGCAGTTTCGGGAGGGCCCACGAGCAGTACTTC. Its translation: CASSFGRAHEQYF.

The V call is TRBV19, the J call TRBJ1-1, with D perhaps TRBD1 (5 bases). Germline lookup yields CDR1 LNHDA and CDR2 SQIVND (reference sequence). Deletions cut 4 bases from V and 0 bases from J, with 18 bases between. The CDR3 is 17 residues long. CDR3 sequence (DNA): TGTGCCAGTAGTACACCGAGGGCAGGGCTTATGAACACTGAAGCTTTCTTT. The encoded protein is CASSTPRAGLMNTEAFF.

This chain links TRBV16 with TRBJ1-1; 9 positions agree with TRBD1. The germline gives CDR1 KGHSY, CDR2 FQNENV. With 4 bases clipped from V and 3 bases from J, the junction kept 6 bases outside the gene matches. The CDR3 is made up of 15 amino acids. CDR3 DNA: TGTGCCAGCAGCCCTGGACAGGGGCGGTACACTGAAGCTTTCTTT. Protein product: CASSPGQGRYTEAFF.

V gene TRBV2 combines with J gene TRBJ2-3; D gene ambiguous. V was trimmed by 7 bases and J by 2 bases, leaving 7 bases between them. The CDR3 covers 12 residues. The germline CDR1 and CDR2 sequences are SNHLY and FYNNEI. The DNA for the CDR3 is TGTGCCAGCACCTCTAACACAGATACGCAGTATTTT. Its protein product is CASTSNTDTQYF.

The chain joins TRBV2 to TRBJ2-1; TRBD2 might be the D (5 bases). Germline V CDR1 and CDR2: SNHLY, FYNNEI. V was pared by 8 bases and J by 2 bases, with 13 bases between. The CDR3 is made up of 14 amino acids. CDR3 residues: CASAGEGAYNEQFF. CDR3 bases: TGTGCCAGCGCAGGAGAGGGAGCCTACAATGAGCAGTTCTTC.

The chain joins TRBV4-1 to TRBJ1-2, with D unresolved. V lost 0 bases, J lost 4 bases, and 15 bases lay in between. The CDR3 has 16 residues. Germline V gives CDR1 MGHRA, CDR2 YSYEKL. The CDR3 region has the DNA TGCGCCAGCAGCCAAGACTCTGCTCAGAAAAGCTATGGCTACACCTTC. Protein sequence: CASSQDSAQKSYGYTF.

The chain couples TRBV6-1 to TRBJ1-2; the D is unclear. The CDR3 is 13 amino acids. V lost 2 bases and J 4 bases, leaving 8 bases between the germline ends. Germline CDR1 reads MNHNS; CDR2 reads SASEGT. The CDR3 loop is CASSERAGYGYTF. The CDR3 nucleotides read TGTGCCAGCAGTGAACGGGCAGGCTATGGCTACACCTTC.

The chain combines TRBV7-2 with TRBJ2-1; 15 bases match TRBD2. The CDR3 covers 15 residues. CDR1 and CDR2 (germline): SGHTA, FQGNSA. J gave up 9 bases and V 1 base, and 1 base lay outside the gene matches. The CDR3 coding sequence is TGTGCCAGCAGCTTAGAGGGACTAGCGGGAGGTGAGCAGTTCTTC. Translated: CASSLEGLAGGEQFF.

The rearrangement joins TRBV19 to TRBJ2-3; 7 nucleotides match TRBD2. The germline V gene has CDR1 LNHDA and CDR2 SQIVND (reference sequence). Germline trimming cut 0 bases from V and 11 bases from J; bases unmatched to any gene: 11. CDR3 length equals 15 residues. In DNA, the CDR3 is TGTGCCAGTAGTATAGATTCCGGACTAGTAGCCAAGCAGTATTTT. Encoded protein: CASSIDSGLVAKQYF.

The CDR3 here is CASSQLAGGTDTQYF. CDR3 nucleotide sequence: TGCGCCAGCAGCCAACTAGCGGGAGGGACAGATACGCAGTATTTT. V is TRBV4-1 and J is TRBJ2-3; 12 bases map to TRBD2. Germline V gene data show CDR1 as MGHRA and CDR2 as YSYEKL. The V segment lost 2 bases and the J segment 3 bases; nucleotides outside the gene matches: 0. This CDR3 has 15 residues.

The chain recombines TRBV18 with TRBJ2-7, with TRBD1 identical over 7 bases. This CDR3 contains 18 residues. V shed 3 bases, J shed 5 bases, and the junction held 19 bases outside the gene matches. The germline gives CDR1 KGHSH, CDR2 LQKENI. DNA of the CDR3: TGTGCCAGCTCACCTCCGGACAGGTCGGGTACGGGTGGGAACGAGCAGTACTTC. It encodes CASSPPDRSGTGGNEQYF.

The V and J genes are TRBV28 and TRBJ2-7, with TRBD1 matching 9 bases. This CDR3 has 15 residues. Germline-derived CDR1 and CDR2 are MDHEN and SYDVKM. V shed 6 bases and J 5 bases; nucleotides not matched to a gene: 11. The CDR3 sequence: CASRTAGTGSHEQYF. CDR3 nucleotide sequence: TGTGCCAGCAGAACTGCCGGGACAGGGTCCCACGAGCAGTACTTC.